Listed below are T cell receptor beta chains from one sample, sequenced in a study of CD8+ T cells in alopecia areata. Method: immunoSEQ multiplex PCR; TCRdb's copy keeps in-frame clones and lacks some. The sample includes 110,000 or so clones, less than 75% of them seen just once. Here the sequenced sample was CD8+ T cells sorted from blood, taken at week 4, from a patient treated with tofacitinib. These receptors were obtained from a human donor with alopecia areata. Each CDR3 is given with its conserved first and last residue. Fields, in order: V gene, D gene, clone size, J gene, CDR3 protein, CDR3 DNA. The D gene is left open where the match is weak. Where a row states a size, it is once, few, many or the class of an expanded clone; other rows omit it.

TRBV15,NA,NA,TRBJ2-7,CATRTDRSEQYF,TGTGCCACCAGGACCGACAGAAGCGAGCAGTACTTC
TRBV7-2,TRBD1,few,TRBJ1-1,CASSPDRVGTEAFF,TGTGCCAGCAGCCCCGACAGGGTCGGCACTGAAGCTTTCTTT
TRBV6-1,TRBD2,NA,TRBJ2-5,CANRLAGEETQYF,TGTGCCAACCGACTAGCGGGGGAAGAGACCCAGTACTTC
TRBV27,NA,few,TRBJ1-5,CASSFDPRTQPQHF,TGTGCCAGCAGTTTCGACCCCAGGACTCAGCCCCAGCATTTT
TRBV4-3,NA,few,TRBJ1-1,CASSQGFEHWGDTEAFF,TGCGCCAGCAGCCAAGGATTCGAACACTGGGGAGACACTGAAGCTTTCTTT
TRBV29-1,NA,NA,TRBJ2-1,CSVDWEDNEQFF,TGCAGCGTTGATTGGGAGGACAATGAGCAGTTCTTC
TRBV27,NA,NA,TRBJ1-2,CASRDNYGYTF,TGTGCCAGCAGAGATAACTATGGCTACACCTTC
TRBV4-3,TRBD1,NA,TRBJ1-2,CASSQDVDRGLPYGYTF,TGCGCCAGCAGCCAAGATGTGGACAGGGGGCTCCCTTATGGCTACACCTTC
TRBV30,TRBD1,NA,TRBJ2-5,CAWSWTGPQETQYF,TGTGCCTGGAGTTGGACAGGACCTCAAGAGACCCAGTACTTC
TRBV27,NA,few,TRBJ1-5,CASSLLGVVGQPQHF,TGTGCCAGCAGTTTATTAGGGGTTGTGGGTCAGCCCCAGCATTTT
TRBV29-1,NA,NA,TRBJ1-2,CSVATGNYGYTF,TGCAGCGTTGCGACAGGAAACTATGGCTACACCTTC
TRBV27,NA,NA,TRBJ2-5,CASSSAEGGGETQYF,TGTGCCAGCAGTTCCGCTGAGGGGGGGGGAGAGACCCAGTACTTC
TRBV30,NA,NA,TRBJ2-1,CAWEINEQFF,TGTGCCTGGGAGATAAATGAGCAGTTCTTC
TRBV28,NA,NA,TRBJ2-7,CASSAAYEQYF,TGTGCCAGCAGTGCCGCCTACGAGCAGTACTTC
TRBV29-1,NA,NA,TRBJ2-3,CSVEPELAEDTQYF,TGCAGCGTTGAACCCGAGCTAGCTGAGGATACGCAGTATTTT
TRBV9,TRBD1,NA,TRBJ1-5,CASSVRQGPQPQHF,TGTGCCAGCAGCGTCCGACAGGGCCCTCAGCCCCAGCATTTT
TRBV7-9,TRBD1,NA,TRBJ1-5,CASSLGQTNQPQHF,TGTGCCAGCAGCCTGGGACAGACTAATCAGCCCCAGCATTTT
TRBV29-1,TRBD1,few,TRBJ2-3,CSVDRDSTDTQYF,TGCAGCGTGGACAGGGACTCCACAGATACGCAGTATTTT
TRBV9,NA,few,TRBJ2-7,CASSVDGSHTYEQYF,TGTGCCAGCAGCGTAGACGGGAGCCATACCTACGAGCAGTACTTC
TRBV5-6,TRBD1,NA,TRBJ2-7,CASSLGDRGEQYF,TGTGCCAGCAGCTTGGGGGACAGAGGTGAGCAGTACTTC
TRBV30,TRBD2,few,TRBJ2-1,CAWSGERGAYSYNEQFF,TGTGCCTGGAGCGGCGAGCGGGGGGCCTACTCCTACAATGAGCAGTTCTTC
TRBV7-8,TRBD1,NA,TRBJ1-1,CASSLGTGNTEAFF,TGTGCCAGCAGCTTAGGGACAGGGAACACTGAAGCTTTCTTT
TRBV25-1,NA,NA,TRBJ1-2,CASSEGGSYGYTF,TGTGCCAGCAGTGAAGGGGGGTCGTATGGCTACACCTTC
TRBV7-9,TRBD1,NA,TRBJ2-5,CASSIPPQGPLQETQYF,TGTGCCAGCAGCATCCCGCCACAGGGGCCCCTCCAAGAGACCCAGTACTTC
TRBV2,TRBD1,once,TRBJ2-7,CASSVTDRVYEQYF,TGTGCCAGCAGTGTAACGGACAGGGTCTACGAGCAGTACTTC
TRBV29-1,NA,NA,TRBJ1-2,CSVESGDVYGYTF,TGCAGCGTTGAATCAGGCGATGTATATGGCTACACCTTC
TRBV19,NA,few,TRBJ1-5,CASSIGNQPQHF,TGTGCCAGTAGTATAGGGAATCAGCCCCAGCATTTT
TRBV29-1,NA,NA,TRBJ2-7,CSVEEAQSSYEQYF,TGCAGCGTTGAGGAGGCCCAGAGCTCCTACGAGCAGTACTTC
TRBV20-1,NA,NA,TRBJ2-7,CSVPEAYEQYF,TGCAGTGTCCCCGAAGCCTACGAGCAGTACTTC
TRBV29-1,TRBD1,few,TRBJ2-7,CSVFADRGLYEQYF,TGCAGCGTCTTCGCGGACAGGGGCCTCTACGAGCAGTACTTC
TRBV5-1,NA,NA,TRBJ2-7,CASSLAPLYEQYF,TGCGCCAGCAGCTTGGCCCCACTCTACGAGCAGTACTTC
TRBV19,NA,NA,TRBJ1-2,CASSIHRGRASVYGYTF,TGTGCCAGTAGTATTCATCGCGGCAGGGCTTCCGTCTATGGCTACACCTTC
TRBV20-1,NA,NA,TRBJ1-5,CSARDLLGQHF,TGCAGTGCTAGAGATCTCCTGGGGCAGCATTTT
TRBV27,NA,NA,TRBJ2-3,CASSAIVEDTQYF,TGTGCCAGCAGTGCCATAGTAGAAGATACGCAGTATTTT
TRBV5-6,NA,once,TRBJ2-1,CASSSGTEQFF,TGTGCCAGCAGCTCGGGGACAGAGCAGTTCTTC
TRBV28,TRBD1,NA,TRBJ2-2,CASSFMGQGANTGELFF,TGTGCCAGCAGTTTTATGGGCCAGGGGGCGAACACCGGGGAGCTGTTTTTT
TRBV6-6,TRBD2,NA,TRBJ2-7,CASSYLDSGDEQYF,TGTGCCAGCAGTTACTTAGACAGCGGGGACGAGCAGTACTTC
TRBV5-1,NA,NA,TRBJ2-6,CASSYPASGANVLTF,TGCGCCAGCAGCTATCCTGCCTCTGGGGCCAACGTCCTGACTTTC
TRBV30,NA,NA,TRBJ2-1,CAWSEGHNSYNEQFF,TGTGCCTGGAGCGAGGGACACAACTCCTACAATGAGCAGTTCTTC
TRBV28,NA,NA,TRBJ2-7,CASSFVPGSYEQYF,TGTGCCAGCAGTTTCGTTCCGGGTTCCTACGAGCAGTACTTC
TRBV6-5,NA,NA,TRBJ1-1,CASSYLDEAFF,TGTGCCAGCAGTTATTTGGACGAAGCTTTCTTT
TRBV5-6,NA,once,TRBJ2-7,CASSFSSLSEQYF,TGTGCCAGCAGCTTTTCTAGCCTCAGCGAGCAGTACTTC
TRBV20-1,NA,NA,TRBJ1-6,CSARDSPLHF,TGCAGTGCTAGAGATTCACCCCTCCACTTT
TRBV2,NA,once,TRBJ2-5,CAKRKAGAGQETQYF,TGTGCCAAGAGGAAGGCGGGGGCCGGACAAGAGACCCAGTACTTC
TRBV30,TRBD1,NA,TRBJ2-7,CAWSIGQGYYEQYF,TGTGCCTGGAGTATCGGACAGGGGTATTACGAGCAGTACTTC
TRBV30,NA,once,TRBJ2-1,CAWSFGNEQFF,TGTGCCTGGAGTTTTGGGAATGAGCAGTTCTTC
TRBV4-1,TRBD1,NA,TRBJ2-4,CASSPYEGAPTF,TGCGCCAGCAGCCCATATGAGGGGGCACCGACCTTC
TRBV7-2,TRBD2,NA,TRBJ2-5,CASSFFPSGGDQETQYF,TGTGCCAGCAGCTTTTTTCCTAGCGGGGGGGATCAAGAGACCCAGTACTTC